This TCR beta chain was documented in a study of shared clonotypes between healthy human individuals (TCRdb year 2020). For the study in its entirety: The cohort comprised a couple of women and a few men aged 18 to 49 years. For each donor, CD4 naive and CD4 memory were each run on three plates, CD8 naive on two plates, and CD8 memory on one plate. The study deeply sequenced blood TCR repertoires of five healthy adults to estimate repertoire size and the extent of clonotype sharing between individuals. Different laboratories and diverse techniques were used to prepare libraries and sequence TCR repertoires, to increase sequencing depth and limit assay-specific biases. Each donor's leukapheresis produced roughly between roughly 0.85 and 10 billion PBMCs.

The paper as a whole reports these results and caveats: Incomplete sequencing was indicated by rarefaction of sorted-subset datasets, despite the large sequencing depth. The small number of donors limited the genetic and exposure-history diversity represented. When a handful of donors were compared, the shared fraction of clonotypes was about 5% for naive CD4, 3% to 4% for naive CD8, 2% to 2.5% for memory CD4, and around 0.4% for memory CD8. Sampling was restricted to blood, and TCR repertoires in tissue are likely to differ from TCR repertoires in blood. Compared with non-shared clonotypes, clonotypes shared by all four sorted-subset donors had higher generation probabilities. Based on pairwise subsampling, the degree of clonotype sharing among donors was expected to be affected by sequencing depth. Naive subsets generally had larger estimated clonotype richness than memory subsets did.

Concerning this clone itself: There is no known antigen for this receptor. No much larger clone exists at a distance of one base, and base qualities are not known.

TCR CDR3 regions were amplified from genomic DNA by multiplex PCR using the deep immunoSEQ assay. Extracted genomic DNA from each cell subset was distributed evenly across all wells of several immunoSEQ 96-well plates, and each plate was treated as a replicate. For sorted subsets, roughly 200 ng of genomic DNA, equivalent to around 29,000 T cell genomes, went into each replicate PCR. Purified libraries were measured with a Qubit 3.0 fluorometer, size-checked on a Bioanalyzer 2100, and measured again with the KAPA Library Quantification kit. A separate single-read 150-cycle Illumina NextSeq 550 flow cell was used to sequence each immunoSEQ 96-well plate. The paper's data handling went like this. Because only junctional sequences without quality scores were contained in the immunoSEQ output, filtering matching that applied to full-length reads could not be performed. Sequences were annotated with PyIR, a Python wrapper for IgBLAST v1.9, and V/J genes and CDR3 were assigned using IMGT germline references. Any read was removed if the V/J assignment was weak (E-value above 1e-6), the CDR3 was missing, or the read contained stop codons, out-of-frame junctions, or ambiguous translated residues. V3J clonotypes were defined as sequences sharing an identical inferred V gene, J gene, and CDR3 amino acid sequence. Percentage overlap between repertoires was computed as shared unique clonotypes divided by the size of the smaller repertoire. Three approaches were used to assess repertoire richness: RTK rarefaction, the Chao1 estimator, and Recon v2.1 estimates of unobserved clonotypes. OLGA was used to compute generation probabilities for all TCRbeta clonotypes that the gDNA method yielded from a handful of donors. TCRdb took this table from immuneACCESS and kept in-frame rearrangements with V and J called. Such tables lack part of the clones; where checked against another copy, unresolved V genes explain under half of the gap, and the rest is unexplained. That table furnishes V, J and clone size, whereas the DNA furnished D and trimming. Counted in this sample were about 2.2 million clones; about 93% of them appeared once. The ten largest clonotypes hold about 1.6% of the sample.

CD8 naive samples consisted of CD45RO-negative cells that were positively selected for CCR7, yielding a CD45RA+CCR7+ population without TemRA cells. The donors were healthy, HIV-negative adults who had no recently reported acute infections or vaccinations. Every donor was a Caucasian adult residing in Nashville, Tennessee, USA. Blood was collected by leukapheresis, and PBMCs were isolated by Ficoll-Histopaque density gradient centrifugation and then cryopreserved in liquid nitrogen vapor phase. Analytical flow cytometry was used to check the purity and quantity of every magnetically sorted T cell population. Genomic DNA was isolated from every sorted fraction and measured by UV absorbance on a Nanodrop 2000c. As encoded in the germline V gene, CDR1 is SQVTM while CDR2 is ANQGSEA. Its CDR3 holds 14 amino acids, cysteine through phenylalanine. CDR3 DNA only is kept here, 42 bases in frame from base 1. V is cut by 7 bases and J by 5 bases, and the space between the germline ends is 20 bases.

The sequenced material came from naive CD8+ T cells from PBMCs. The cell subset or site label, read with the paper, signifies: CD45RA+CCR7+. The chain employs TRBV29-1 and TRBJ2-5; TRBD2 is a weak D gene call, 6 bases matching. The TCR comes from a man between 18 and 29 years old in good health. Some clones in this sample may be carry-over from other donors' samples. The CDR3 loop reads CSANGLSAGETQYF. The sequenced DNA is TGCAGCGCCAATGGACTCTCCGCGGGGGAGACCCAGTACTTC.